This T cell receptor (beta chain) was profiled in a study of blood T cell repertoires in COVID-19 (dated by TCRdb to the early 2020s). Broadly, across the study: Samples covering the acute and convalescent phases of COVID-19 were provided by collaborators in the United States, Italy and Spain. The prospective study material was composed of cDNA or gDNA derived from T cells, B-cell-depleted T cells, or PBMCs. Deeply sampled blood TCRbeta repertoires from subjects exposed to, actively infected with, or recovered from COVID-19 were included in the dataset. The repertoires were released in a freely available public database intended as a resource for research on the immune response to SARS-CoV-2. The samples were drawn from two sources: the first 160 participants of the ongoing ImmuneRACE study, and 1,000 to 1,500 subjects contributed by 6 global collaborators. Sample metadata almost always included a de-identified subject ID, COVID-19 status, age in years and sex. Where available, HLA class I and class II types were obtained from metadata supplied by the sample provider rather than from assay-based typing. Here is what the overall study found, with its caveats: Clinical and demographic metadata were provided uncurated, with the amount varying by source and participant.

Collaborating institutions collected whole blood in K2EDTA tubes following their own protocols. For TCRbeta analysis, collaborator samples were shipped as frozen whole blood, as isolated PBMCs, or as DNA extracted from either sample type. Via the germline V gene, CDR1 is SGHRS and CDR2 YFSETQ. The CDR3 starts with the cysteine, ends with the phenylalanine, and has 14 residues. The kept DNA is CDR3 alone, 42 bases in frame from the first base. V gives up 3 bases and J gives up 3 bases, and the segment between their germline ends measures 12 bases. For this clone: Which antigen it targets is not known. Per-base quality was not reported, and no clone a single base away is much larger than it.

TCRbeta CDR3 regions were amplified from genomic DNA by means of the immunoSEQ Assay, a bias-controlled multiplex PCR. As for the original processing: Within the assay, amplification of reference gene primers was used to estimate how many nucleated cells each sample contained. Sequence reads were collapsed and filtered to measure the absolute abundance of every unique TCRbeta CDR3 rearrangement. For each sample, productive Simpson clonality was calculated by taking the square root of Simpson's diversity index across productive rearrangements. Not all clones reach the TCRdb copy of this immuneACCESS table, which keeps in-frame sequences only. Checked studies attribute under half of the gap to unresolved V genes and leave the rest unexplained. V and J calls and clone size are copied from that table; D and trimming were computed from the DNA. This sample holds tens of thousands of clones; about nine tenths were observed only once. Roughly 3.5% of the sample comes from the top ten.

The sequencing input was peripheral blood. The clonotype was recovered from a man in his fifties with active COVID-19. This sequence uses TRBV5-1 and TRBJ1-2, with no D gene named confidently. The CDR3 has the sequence CASSSVGRDYGYTF. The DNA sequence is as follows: TGCGCCAGCAGCTCAGTCGGGAGGGACTATGGCTACACCTTC.